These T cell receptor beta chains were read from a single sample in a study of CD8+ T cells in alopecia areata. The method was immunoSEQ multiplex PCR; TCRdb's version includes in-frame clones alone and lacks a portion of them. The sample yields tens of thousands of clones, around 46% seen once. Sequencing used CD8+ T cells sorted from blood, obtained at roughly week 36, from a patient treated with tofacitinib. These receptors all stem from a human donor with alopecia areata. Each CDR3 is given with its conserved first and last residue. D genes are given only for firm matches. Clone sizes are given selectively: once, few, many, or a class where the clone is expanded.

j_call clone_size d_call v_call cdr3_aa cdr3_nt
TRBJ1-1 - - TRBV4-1 CASSLVGAQEGAFF TGCGCCAGCAGCCTCGTAGGGGCGCAGGAGGGGGCTTTCTTT
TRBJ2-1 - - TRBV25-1 CASSTTSNEQFF TGTGCCAGCAGTACCACCAGCAATGAGCAGTTCTTC
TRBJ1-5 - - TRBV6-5 CASRLLGDSNQPQHF TGTGCCAGCAGGCTCCTTGGGGATAGCAATCAGCCCCAGCATTTT
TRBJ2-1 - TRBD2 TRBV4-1 CASSLGTSGNEQFF TGCGCCAGCAGCCTCGGGACTAGCGGCAATGAGCAGTTCTTC
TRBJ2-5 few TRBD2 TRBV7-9 CASSPGLAPETQYF TGTGCCAGCAGCCCGGGACTAGCGCCAGAGACCCAGTACTTC
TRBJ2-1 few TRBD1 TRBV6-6 CASSTGDNEQFF TGTGCCAGCAGTACAGGGGACAATGAGCAGTTCTTC
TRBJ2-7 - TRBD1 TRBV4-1 CASSQVGTGPYEQYF TGCGCCAGCAGCCAAGTGGGGACAGGGCCCTACGAGCAGTACTTC
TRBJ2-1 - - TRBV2 CASSPYVHEQFF TGTGCCAGCAGTCCCTATGTACATGAGCAGTTCTTC
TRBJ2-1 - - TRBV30 CAWSLSYNEQFF TGTGCCTGGAGCCTCTCCTACAATGAGCAGTTCTTC
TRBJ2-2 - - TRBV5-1 CASSVIGSSTGELFF TGCGCCAGCAGCGTAATCGGGTCAAGCACCGGGGAGCTGTTTTTT
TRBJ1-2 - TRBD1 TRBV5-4 CASSPDRASGYGYTF TGTGCCAGCAGCCCGGACAGGGCTAGTGGCTATGGCTACACCTTC
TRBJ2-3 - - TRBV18 CASSPTDTQYF TGTGCCAGCTCACCAACAGATACGCAGTATTTT
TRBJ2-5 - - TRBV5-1 CASSFEGKTQYF TGCGCCAGCAGCTTCGAGGGGAAGACCCAGTACTTC
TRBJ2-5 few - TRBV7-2 CASSFTRYQETQYF TGTGCCAGCAGCTTCACACGGTACCAAGAGACCCAGTACTTC